Each of the 5 T cell receptor beta chains below was sequenced from the same sample in a study of blood T cell repertoires in COVID-19. Repertoires were generated with immunoSEQ multiplex PCR, while TCRdb's copy carries only in-frame clones and drops some. The sample contains about 110,000 clones, just over 75% of which appear only once. Input material: peripheral blood. The receptors stem from a woman of 80 years or more with acute or convalescent COVID-19.

This chain joins TRBV6-5 and TRBJ2-5, with 8 nucleotides matching TRBD1. Germline CDR1 MNHEY, CDR2 SVGAGI. The CDR3 runs 12 residues. V shed 8 bases and J 5 bases; nucleotides not matched to a gene: 4. The CDR3 region has the DNA TGTGCCAGCGTTCGGACAGGGGAGACCCAGTACTTC. Translation gives CASVRTGETQYF.

This clone has a single count. The rearrangement uses TRBV6-5 and TRBJ1-1; D may be TRBD1 (6 bases). Germline CDR1 MNHEY, CDR2 SVGAGI. V lost 6 bases and J lost 2, with 13 bases in between. This CDR3 spans 14 amino acids. CDR3 nucleotides: TGTGCCAGCAGCGGAGACAGGATCAACACTGAAGCTTTCTTT. This translates into CASSGDRINTEAFF.

This clone was detected a few times. V is TRBV7-9 and J is TRBJ2-5; 9 bases are a match to TRBD1. The CDR3 has 13 residues. The germline V gene has CDR1 SEHNR and CDR2 FQNEAQ (reference sequence). With V trimmed by 10 bases and J by 5 bases, 8 bases remained unmatched. Here the CDR3 reads CATEGQGRETQYF. DNA of the CDR3: TGTGCCACAGAGGGACAGGGAAGGGAGACCCAGTACTTC.

The J gene is TRBJ1-4, the V gene TRBV27; 7 nucleotides align to TRBD1. The trim removed 6 bases at V and 5 bases at J, leaving 9 bases unmatched. This CDR3 comprises 15 residues. Germline assignment: CDR1 MNHEY and CDR2 SMNVEV (reference sequence). In DNA, the CDR3 is TGTGCCAGCAGCACAAAGGGGGCGAAAAATGAAAAACTGTTTTTT. Residues: CASSTKGAKNEKLFF.

J is TRBJ2-3 and V is TRBV11-2; 11 bases fit TRBD2. The V gene end was trimmed by 3 bases and the J gene end by 2 bases; junction bases not matched to a gene: 4. Germline V CDR1 and CDR2: SGHAT, FQNNGV. The CDR3 has 16 amino acids. The CDR3 sequence is CASSFRLAGTTDTQYF. The CDR3, as DNA: TGTGCCAGCAGCTTCCGACTAGCGGGAACCACAGATACGCAGTATTTT.